Below are 32 T cell receptor beta chains sequenced from a single sample in a study of read filtering for tumor transcriptome and immune sequencing. From about 400 ng of RNA, a library with molecular barcoded alpha/delta and beta/gamma adaptors was made. TCRdb analysed the reads with MiXCR anew, one entry per CDR3 protein. The top ten hold 45% to 50% of the sample, which has approximately 65,000 distinct CDR3 sequences, roughly 13% seen once. Input material: a population of CD138-negative cells sorted from bone marrow. These receptors all come from a donor aged 40 or older with multiple myeloma.

Many counts were recorded for this clonotype. The genes are TRBV2 and TRBJ1-1, with D perhaps matching TRBD1 (6 bases). CDR1 and CDR2 (germline): SNHLY, FYNNEI. The germline V and J ends were trimmed by 7 bases and 2 bases, with 11 bases remaining between them. The length of the CDR3 is 13 residues. The CDR3 region is CASMGGSNTEAFF. CDR3 nucleotide sequence: TGTGCCAGCATGGGGGGCTCAAACACTGAAGCTTTCTTT.

This clonotype came up many times. V is TRBV20-1 and J is TRBJ2-7; 7 bases are shared with TRBD2. After removal of 0 bases from V and 0 bases from J, the junction contained 5 bases not matched to a gene. Germline lookup yields CDR1 DFQATT and CDR2 SNEGSKA (reference sequence). The CDR3 totals 15 residues. CDR3 in amino acids: CSARDTGTNSYEQYF. The CDR3 nucleotides read TGCAGTGCTAGAGACACCGGGACTAACTCCTACGAGCAGTACTTC.

Concerning this clonotype itself: At one boundary the junction diverges from the germline segment, which might be a read error. The chain couples TRBV7-6 to TRBJ1-1; maybe TRBD1 (6 bases). The germline CDR1 and CDR2 sequences are SGHVS and FNYEAQ. The CDR3 has 12 amino acids. CDR3 bases: TGTGCCAGCAGCTTGGGACACGGGGATTTCGGGTTT. It is translated as CASSLGHGDFGF.

There are many counts of this clonotype. An end of the junction differs from the germline gene, which may be a read error. The J gene is TRBJ2-7, the V gene TRBV9; 11 bases map to TRBD2. Germline assignment: CDR1 SGDLS and CDR2 YYNGEE. CDR3 length: 14 residues. In nucleotides, the CDR3 is TGCGCCAGCAGCGTCGGACTAGCGGGTTACGAGCAGTACTTC. Its translation is CASSVGLAGYEQYF.

This clonotype was seen many times. V is TRBV6-5 and J is TRBJ2-1; 8 bases map to TRBD2. The CDR3 contains 17 residues. The germline V gene encodes CDR1 MNHEY and CDR2 SVGAGI. Losses at the gene ends were 5 bases for V and 2 bases for J; bases not matched to a gene: 11. The CDR3 sequence is CASSGGAGGFTYNEQFF. The DNA for the CDR3 is TGTGCCAGCAGTGGAGGGGCGGGAGGCTTTACCTACAATGAGCAGTTCTTC.

This clonotype was seen at least ten times. This chain joins TRBV7-9 and TRBJ2-5, with D possibly TRBD2 on 5 matching bases. Deletions cut 5 bases from V and 2 bases from J, with 9 bases between. The CDR3 is 13 residues long. Germline V gene data show CDR1 as SEHNR and CDR2 as FQNEAQ (reference sequence). The CDR3 DNA sequence: TGTGCCAGCAGCCCTTCGGGGCAAGAGACCCAGTACTTC. Residues: CASSPSGQETQYF.

The chain joins TRBV12-3 or TRBV12-4 to TRBJ1-1; D is unresolved. The CDR3 length is 14 residues. V lost 7 bases, J lost 4 bases, and 16 bases lay in between. The CDR3 bases are TGTGCCAGCATCCGAAAACGAGCGAGCACTGAAGCTTTCTTT. It specifies CASIRKRASTEAFF.

This clonotype was seen ten or more times. The V call is TRBV12-3 or TRBV12-4, the J call TRBJ2-3, with unresolved D. This CDR3 has 13 residues. Trimming took off 5 bases at V and 8 bases at J, with 14 bases between the two ends. The CDR3 protein is CASSLPSARTQYF. The CDR3, as DNA: TGTGCCAGCAGTCTCCCCAGTGCCCGTACGCAGTATTTT.

This clonotype was observed many times. The CDR3 reads CASSSDWGPKYQETQYF. DNA for the CDR3: TGTGCCAGCAGCTCCGACTGGGGACCGAAGTACCAAGAGACCCAGTACTTC. V usage is TRBV7-9 and J usage is TRBJ2-5; D is possibly TRBD1 or TRBD2 (5 bases each). V was trimmed by 4 bases and J by 0 bases, leaving 18 bases between them. Germline V gives CDR1 SEHNR, CDR2 FQNEAQ (reference sequence). The CDR3 is 17 residues long.

This clonotype has ten or more counts. The chain employs TRBV29-1 and TRBJ2-7; D is undetermined. Germline V gene lookup returns CDR1 SQVTM and CDR2 ANQGSEA. The CDR3 is 12 residues long. V lost 4 bases and J 3 bases, leaving 10 bases between the germline ends. The CDR3 region is CSVAHVGYEQYF. The DNA for the CDR3 is TGCAGCGTTGCCCACGTCGGCTACGAGCAGTACTTC.

This clonotype was seen many times. V gene TRBV27 combines with J gene TRBJ1-1; 8 bases agree with TRBD1. Germline trimming cut 6 bases from V and 5 bases from J; bases unmatched to any gene: 8. The CDR3 is 14 residues long. The germline V gene has CDR1 MNHEY and CDR2 SMNVEV (reference sequence). Written as DNA, the CDR3 is TGTGCCAGCAGCAACCCAGGGGGCGGTACTGAAGCTTTCTTT. Its protein is CASSNPGGGTEAFF.

This clonotype came up many times. The V call is TRBV29-1, the J call TRBJ1-1; perhaps TRBD1 as D (5 bases). V was trimmed by 0 bases and J by 3 bases, leaving 14 bases between them. From germline, CDR1 is SQVTM and CDR2 ANQGSEA. There are 15 residues in the CDR3. The CDR3 DNA is TGCAGCGTTGAAGAGAGGGGAATGGGGTACACTGAAGCTTTCTTT. Residues: CSVEERGMGYTEAFF.

Comment on this clonotype: A much larger clone differs by one base, so this may be a read error. The J gene is TRBJ2-3, the V gene TRBV6-4; 10 positions match TRBD2. The germline V gene has CDR1 MRHNA and CDR2 SNTAGT. This CDR3 has 17 amino acids. Germline trimming cut 5 bases from V and 8 bases from J; bases unmatched to any gene: 16. The CDR3 sequence is CASSTNPSSGRMVTQYF. The CDR3 DNA follows: TGTGCCAGCAGTACGAACCCCTCTAGCGGGAGAATGGTTACGCAGTATTTT.

V usage is TRBV28 and J usage is TRBJ2-5, with no clear D. Trimming took 2 bases from V and 3 from J, leaving 4 bases between them. Germline V gene lookup returns CDR1 MDHEN and CDR2 SYDVKM. There are 12 residues in the CDR3. Here the CDR3 DNA reads TGTGCCAGCAGTTTACAGGAAGAGACCCAGTACTTC. It specifies CASSLQEETQYF.

Comments on this clonotype: This may stem from a read error, because a much larger clone lies one nucleotide away. This chain links TRBV7-2 with TRBJ2-5; 7 bases line up with TRBD1. This CDR3 region has 14 residues. Unmatched junction bases numbered 9, after V lost 6 bases and J lost 5 bases. The germline V gene encodes CDR1 SGHTA and CDR2 FQGNSA. In DNA, the CDR3 is TGTGCCAGCAGTTCGATAGGGGGCTCGGAGACCCAGTACTTC. It yields the protein CASSSIGGSETQYF.

This clonotype showed up many times. The chain recombines TRBV12-3 or TRBV12-4 with TRBJ2-3; D is possibly TRBD2 (6 bases). The V end was cut by 5 bases, the J end by 2 bases, with 20 bases between. This CDR3 region has 17 residues. In DNA form, the CDR3 reads TGTGCCAGCAGTCCCAAGGGCGTAGCGGATTACACAGATACGCAGTATTTT. This translates into CASSPKGVADYTDTQYF.

CDR3 sequence: CASSPGVSYEQYF. In DNA form, the CDR3 reads TGTGCCAGCAGCCCTGGGGTCTCCTACGAGCAGTACTTC. The rearrangement joins TRBV3-1 to TRBJ2-7; D gene ambiguous. Germline V gene sequence: CDR1 LGHDT, CDR2 YNNKEL (reference sequence). CDR3 length: 13 amino acids. V was clipped by 4 bases and J by 0 bases, with 7 bases between them.

The sample holds many counts of this clonotype. The chain combines TRBV4-1 with TRBJ1-5; D is unresolved. V was clipped by 0 bases and J by 4 bases, with 7 bases between them. This CDR3 contains 14 residues. Germline V gene sequence: CDR1 MGHRA, CDR2 YSYEKL. The CDR3 spells CASSQEEGNQPQHF. CDR3 in DNA: TGCGCCAGCAGCCAAGAGGAAGGGAATCAGCCCCAGCATTTT.

This clonotype has only a few counts. The chain joins TRBV5-4 to TRBJ2-7, with 9 bases fitting TRBD1. J lost 5 bases, V lost 4 bases, and 10 bases had no gene match. The germline gives CDR1 SGHNT, CDR2 YYREEE (reference sequence). The CDR3 runs to 15 residues. The CDR3 nucleotides are TGTGCCAGCAGCCCTTCGGGGACAGGGATAAACGAGCAGTACTTC. Translated: CASSPSGTGINEQYF.

The sample holds many counts of this clonotype. The genes are TRBV4-1 and TRBJ2-6; the D gene is possibly TRBD1 (6 bases). Trimming pared 0 bases from V and 0 bases from J, leaving 15 bases between. Germline CDR1 and CDR2: MGHRA and YSYEKL. The CDR3 loop spans 19 amino acids. This CDR3 reads CASSQDRRQAGSGANVLTF. For the CDR3, the DNA is TGCGCCAGCAGCCAAGATCGGAGACAGGCTGGCTCTGGGGCCAACGTCCTGACTTTC.

About this clonotype: A much larger clone differs by one base, so this may be a read error. J is TRBJ2-6 and V is TRBV7-9; 8 nucleotides agree with TRBD1. Germline V CDR1 and CDR2: SEHNR, FQNEAQ (reference sequence). This CDR3 spans 19 amino acids. J lost 2 bases, V lost 0 bases, and 9 bases had no gene match. The CDR3 DNA reads TGTGCCAGCAGCTTAGCTCCCGGGGCAGGGGGCACTGGGGCCAACGTCCTGACTTTC. Amino acid sequence: CASSLAPGAGGTGANVLTF.

This clonotype was recorded many times. The chain uses TRBV27 and TRBJ1-5; D perhaps matches TRBD1 (6 bases). Deletions cut 4 bases from V and 2 bases from J, with 9 bases between. CDR1 and CDR2 from the germline V gene are MNHEY and SMNVEV (reference sequence). This CDR3 has 14 amino acids. The CDR3 DNA is TGTGCCAGCAGTTACAGGGACGGCAATCAGCCCCAGCATTTT. Its protein is CASSYRDGNQPQHF.

To note about this clonotype: This may be a read error: a much more frequent sequence differs by one nucleotide. This is likely a read error, given that the CDR3 carries no conserved phenylalanine or tryptophan at its end. J is TRBJ2-3 and V is TRBV6-5; TRBD1 aligns across 11 bases. The trim removed 2 bases at V and 2 bases at J, leaving 6 bases unmatched. The germline gives CDR1 MNHEY, CDR2 SVGAGI. The CDR3 is made up of 17 amino acids. CDR3 in amino acids: CASSYGGTGGFTDTQYC. CDR3 nucleotide sequence: TGTGCCAGCAGTTACGGTGGGACAGGGGGGTTCACAGATACGCAGTATTGT.

Remarks on this clonotype: A far bigger clonotype differs at one base, so this is likely a read error. The chain employs TRBV6-1 and TRBJ2-1, with 9 positions matching TRBD1. Germline-derived CDR1 and CDR2 are MNHNS and SASEGT. The CDR3 extends over 15 amino acids. CDR3 sequence reads: CASSYGTGTVNERFF. The DNA of the CDR3 is TGTGCCAGCAGTTACGGGACAGGGACGGTCAATGAGCGGTTCTTC.

This clonotype was seen at least ten times. The V gene is TRBV7-9, the J gene TRBJ1-1, with D possibly TRBD1 on 6 matching bases. With 5 bases removed from V and 5 bases from J, the gap between germline ends came to 12 bases. The CDR3 has 13 amino acids. CDR1 and CDR2 from the germline V gene are SEHNR and FQNEAQ (reference sequence). The CDR3 reads CASSDRTETEAFF. CDR3 sequence (DNA): TGTGCCAGCAGCGATAGGACAGAGACTGAAGCTTTCTTT.

There are a few counts of this clonotype. This rearrangement joins TRBV6-6 to TRBJ2-5, with TRBD2 matching 10 bases. The ends lost 1 base at V and 3 bases at J; junction bases unmatched: 2. Germline V gene sequence: CDR1 MNHNY, CDR2 SVGAGI (reference sequence). This CDR3 has 15 residues. CDR3 coding DNA: TGTGCCAGCAGTTACTGGCTAGCGGGAGAAGAGACCCAGTACTTC. As protein: CASSYWLAGEETQYF.

This clonotype turned up a few times. V is TRBV19 and J is TRBJ2-3; D gene ambiguous. CDR1 is LNHDA and CDR2 is SQIVND in the germline V gene (reference sequence). Trimming removed 7 bases from V and 2 bases from J, with 10 bases in between. There are 13 residues in the CDR3. The CDR3 sequence: CASTPGFTDTQYF. The CDR3 nucleotides read TGTGCCAGTACACCGGGTTTCACAGATACGCAGTATTTT. The full variable domain, its missing parts supplied by reference TRBV19 and TRBJ2-3, is DGGITQSPKYLFRKEGQNVTLSCEQNLNHDAMYWYRQDPGQGLRLIYYSQIVNDFQKGDIAEGYSVSREKKESFPLTVTSAQKNPTAFYLCASTPGFTDTQYFGPGTRLTVL.

In this sample, this clonotype turned up many times. The J gene is TRBJ1-1, the V gene TRBV27; the match to TRBD1 covers 8 bases. Germline V gives CDR1 MNHEY, CDR2 SMNVEV (reference sequence). V lost 5 bases and J lost 4; bases outside the gene matches: 18. This CDR3 region has 18 residues. The CDR3 DNA sequence: TGTGCCAGCAGTGTCGAACCCGGACAGGGCGGGGACGGCACTGAAGCTTTCTTT. Translated, it gives CASSVEPGQGGDGTEAFF.

In the case of this clonotype: A read error may account for a junction end that differs from germline. V usage is TRBV5-4 and J usage is TRBJ2-5; 9 nucleotides align to TRBD2. Germline V gene data show CDR1 as SGHNT and CDR2 as YYREEE (reference sequence). The CDR3 is 15 amino acids. In DNA, the CDR3 is TGTGCCAGCAGCTCGGCCTTAGCGGGAGTAGAGGCCCAGTACTTC. Encoded protein: CASSSALAGVEAQYF.

To note about this clonotype: This could be a read error, since a much larger clone is one nucleotide away. V and J are TRBV20-1 and TRBJ2-3; 8 bases fit TRBD2. J gave up 7 bases and V 6 bases, and 12 bases lay outside the gene matches. The CDR3 is made up of 14 amino acids. Germline CDR1 reads DFQATT; CDR2 reads SNEGSKA (reference sequence). This CDR3 reads CSAKEGTRGYTQYF. CDR3 DNA sequence: TGCAGTGCCAAAGAGGGGACTAGGGGTTATACGCAGTATTTT.

The V gene is TRBV24-1, the J gene TRBJ2-3; 9 nucleotides line up with TRBD2. The germline CDR1 and CDR2 sequences are KGHDR and SFDVKD. Trimming took 4 bases from V and 4 from J; bases not matched to a gene: 11. The CDR3 has 17 amino acids. As DNA, the CDR3 is TGTGCCACCAGTGAACGTCGGGCTAGCGGGAACTCAGATACGCAGTATTTT. Its protein is CATSERRASGNSDTQYF.

Notes on this clonotype: Being one base from a much bigger clone, this may be a read error. This chain uses TRBV7-2 with TRBJ2-1; D gene uncertain. V gave up 1 base and J gave up 3 bases, with 7 bases separating them. From germline, CDR1 is SGHTA and CDR2 FQGNSA. CDR3 length: 14 amino acids. The CDR3 DNA is TGTGCCAGCAGCTTAGATATGGGCTACAATGAGCAGTTCTTC. This codes for CASSLDMGYNEQFF.